The entry below gives a single T cell receptor beta chain sequence along with its context. After removal of 1 base from V and 2 bases from J, the junction contained 4 bases not matched to a gene. The CDR3 consists of 16 residues. Germline lookup yields CDR1 SEHNR and CDR2 FQNEAQ (reference sequence). The data are from a study of Ad26.COV2.S vaccination and SARS-CoV-2 variants. Study-wide background: Once or twice, 56 days apart, Ad26.COV2.S was delivered intramuscularly.

TCRdb's table, derived via immunoSEQ multiplex PCR, lists solely in-frame clones and lacks some. The data hold just under 250,000 clones, with roughly 90% observed a single time. Stated treatment: roughly 18 received Ad26.COV2.S at low or high dose, single or two shots; 5 received placebo; per-sample allocation not given. Sampling happened 63 days after the first vaccine or placebo injection. Here the sequenced sample was peripheral blood, taken in a trial of Ad26.COV2.S vaccine versus placebo. The gene calls are TRBV7-9 and TRBJ1-3, with 8 bases aligning to TRBD1. This TCR came from a person aged 18-60 years who received the Ad26.COV2.S COVID-19 vaccine or a placebo. CDR3 nucleotide sequence: TGTGCCAGCAGCTTAGAGGGACAGGCAACTGGAAACACCATATATTTT. It is translated as CASSLEGQATGNTIYF.